This T cell receptor (beta chain) stems from a study of blood T cell repertoires in COVID-19. Study as a whole: Samples of COVID-19 (acute and convalescent) were obtained from the United States, Italy and Spain. Sample material is recorded as cDNA or gDNA derived from T cells, B-cell-depleted T cells, or PBMCs.

Original data processing: How many nucleated cells were present was estimated from reference gene primer amplification. TCRdb's table, derived via immunoSEQ multiplex PCR, lists solely in-frame clones and lacks some. The DNA gave D and trimming, while V, J and clone size come from that table. The sample holds some 80,000 clones, about 86% seen once. The V end lost 0 bases, the J end lost 13 bases, and 13 bases lay between the germline ends. Germline-derived CDR1 and CDR2 are GTSNPN and SVGIG (reference sequence). The CDR3 is made up of 12 amino acids. This clone is a singleton in its sample. The chain links TRBV30 to TRBJ2-1; possible D gene TRBD2, 5 bases. The specimen was peripheral blood. This clonotype was obtained from a woman of 80 years or more in a cohort sampled during active or convalescent COVID-19. The CDR3 sequence is CAWSVPGNSQFF. The CDR3 DNA reads as TGTGCCTGGAGTGTACCCGGGAATTCCCAGTTCTTC.